This T cell receptor (beta chain) was recovered during a study of T-cell memory formation after mild COVID-19. Study-wide findings and caveats: Some clones that responded were present in memory (sampled pre-infection), which suggests cross-reactive memory joined. Clones that contracted from day 15 to 85 had balanced CD4/CD8; later expanders were CD4+ biased. Mostly located in CM and EM were contracting CD4+ clones, with contracting CD8+ clones located in EMRA.

This clonotype was seen many times. Its antigen is not known. Constant-segment-primed 5'RACE gave TCR alpha and TCR beta cDNA libraries with sample barcodes and UMIs. Via MiXCR, TCRdb re-called the 5' RACE reads, giving one row per CDR3 protein. The sample contains about 45,000 distinct CDR3 sequences, 7.3% of which appear only once. There are 13 residues in the CDR3. Trimming cost V 5 bases and J 5 bases; bases outside gene matches: 5. Germline V gene data show CDR1 as SGHAT and CDR2 as FQNNGV. The sequenced sample consisted of PBMCs or a T cell subset sorted from them (not recorded which). The chain joins TRBV11-2 to TRBJ1-2, with 7 bases matching TRBD1. This receptor was taken from a young man who had mild COVID-19 (a few samples of this study predate the infection). Cell type and time point are not known. The CDR3 DNA sequence: TGTGCCAGCAGCGAATCGACAGGGTATGGCTACACCTTC. Amino acids: CASSESTGYGYTF.